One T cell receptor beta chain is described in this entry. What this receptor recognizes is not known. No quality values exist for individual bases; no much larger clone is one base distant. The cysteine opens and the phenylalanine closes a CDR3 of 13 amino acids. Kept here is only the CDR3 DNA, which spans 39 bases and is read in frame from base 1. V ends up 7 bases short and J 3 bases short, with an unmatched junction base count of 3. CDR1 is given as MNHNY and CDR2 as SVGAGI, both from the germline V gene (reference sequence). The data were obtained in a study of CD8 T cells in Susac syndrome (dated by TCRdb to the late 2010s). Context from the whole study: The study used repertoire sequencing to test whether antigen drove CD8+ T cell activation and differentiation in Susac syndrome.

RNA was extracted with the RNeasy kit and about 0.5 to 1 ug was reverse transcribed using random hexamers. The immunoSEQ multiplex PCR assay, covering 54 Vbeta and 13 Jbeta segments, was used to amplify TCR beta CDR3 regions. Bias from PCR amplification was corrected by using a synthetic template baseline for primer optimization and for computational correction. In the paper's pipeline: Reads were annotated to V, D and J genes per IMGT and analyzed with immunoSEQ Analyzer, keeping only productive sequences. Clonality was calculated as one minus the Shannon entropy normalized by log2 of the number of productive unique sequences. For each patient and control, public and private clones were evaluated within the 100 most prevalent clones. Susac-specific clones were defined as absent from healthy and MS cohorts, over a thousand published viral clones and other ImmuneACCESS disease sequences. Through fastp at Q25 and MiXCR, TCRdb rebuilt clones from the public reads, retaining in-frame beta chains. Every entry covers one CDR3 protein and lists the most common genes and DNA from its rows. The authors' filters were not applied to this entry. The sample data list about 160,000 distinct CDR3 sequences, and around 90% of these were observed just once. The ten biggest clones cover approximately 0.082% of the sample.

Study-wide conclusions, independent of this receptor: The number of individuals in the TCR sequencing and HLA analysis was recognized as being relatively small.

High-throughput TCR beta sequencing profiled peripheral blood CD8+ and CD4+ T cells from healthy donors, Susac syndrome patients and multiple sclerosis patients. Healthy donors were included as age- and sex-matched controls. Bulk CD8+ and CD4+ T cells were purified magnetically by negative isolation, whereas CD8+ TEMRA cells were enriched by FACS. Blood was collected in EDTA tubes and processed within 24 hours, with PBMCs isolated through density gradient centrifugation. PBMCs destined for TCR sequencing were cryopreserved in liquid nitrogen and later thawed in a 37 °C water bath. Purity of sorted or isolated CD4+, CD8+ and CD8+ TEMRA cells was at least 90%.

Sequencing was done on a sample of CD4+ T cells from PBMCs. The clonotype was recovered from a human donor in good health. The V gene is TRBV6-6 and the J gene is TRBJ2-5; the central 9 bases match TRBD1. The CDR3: CASIRQGEETQYF. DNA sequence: TGTGCCAGCATTCGACAGGGGGAAGAGACCCAGTACTTC.